The source of this TCR beta chain is a study of blood T cell repertoires in COVID-19. Study details: Samples of COVID-19 (acute and convalescent) were obtained from the United States, Italy and Spain. T cells, B-cell-depleted T cells, or PBMCs provided the cDNA or gDNA that served as material.

Study processing details: Reference gene primers were amplified, and this amplification served to estimate nucleated cell counts. TCRdb's table, derived via immunoSEQ multiplex PCR, lists solely in-frame clones and lacks some. That table furnishes V, J and clone size, whereas the DNA furnished D and trimming. This sample has some 170,000 clones, with roughly 87% found just once. CDR3 size: 14 residues. V gave up 0 bases and J gave up 8 bases; unmatched junction bases: 6. CDR1 and CDR2 from the germline V gene are SQVTM and ANQGSEA. The receptor's source is a woman aged 45-60 years with acute or convalescent COVID-19. The chain joins TRBV29-1 to TRBJ1-2; 10 bases line up with TRBD1. Material: peripheral blood. The CDR3 DNA follows: TGCAGCGTTGAAGATGAGACAGGGGGCTGGGGCTACACCTTC. Residues: CSVEDETGGWGYTF.